This entry concerns a single TCR beta chain. This sample is part of a study of CD8 T cells in Susac syndrome. Reverse transcription of about 0.45 to 1 ug RNA was carried out with random hexamers. TCRdb called the immunoSEQ multiplex PCR reads again in MiXCR, with one record for every CDR3 protein. The table includes about 190,000 distinct CDR3 sequences, around 93% detected once. The receptor was isolated from a human donor with Susac syndrome. What was sequenced was CD8+ T cells from PBMCs.

The CDR3: CAWTVIGDTEAFF. The CDR3 bases are TGTGCCTGGACAGTTATTGGGGACACTGAAGCTTTCTTT. This sequence joins TRBV30 and TRBJ1-1; the D is unclear. This CDR3 has 13 residues. With 4 bases removed from V and 3 bases from J, the gap between germline ends came to 12 bases. The germline CDR1 and CDR2 sequences are GTSNPN and SVGIG (reference sequence).